The 6 T cell receptor beta chains reported below all come from one sample, sequenced in a study of blood T cell repertoires in COVID-19. The protocol was immunoSEQ multiplex PCR, while the TCRdb copy is restricted to in-frame clones and leaves out a portion. Among around 150,000 clones listed, 65% to 85% were seen once. Sequenced input: peripheral blood. The receptors derive from an elderly woman with acute or convalescent COVID-19.

The chain employs TRBV7-8 and TRBJ2-1; 14 nucleotides agree with TRBD2. Germline V lookup: CDR1 SGHVS, CDR2 FQNEAQ. The length of the CDR3 is 18 residues. Trimming removed 4 bases from V and 6 bases from J; junction bases left unmatched: 11. The CDR3 DNA is TGTGCCAGCAGCTCCTTCCGAGGACTAGCGGGAGGAGGCAATGAGCAGTTCTTC. The encoded protein is CASSSFRGLAGGGNEQFF.

This chain uses TRBV5-6 with TRBJ1-6; 7 bases line up with TRBD1. The CDR3 has 16 residues. With 5 bases clipped from V and 7 bases from J, the junction kept 12 bases outside the gene matches. Germline CDR1 and CDR2: SGHDT and YYEEEE. CDR3 bases: TGTGCCAGCAGTCAAAAGACAGGGCCTCGGAATTCACCCCTCCACTTT. Its protein is CASSQKTGPRNSPLHF.

The chain recombines TRBV7-8 with TRBJ1-6, with 9 bases identical to TRBD1. J was trimmed by 7 bases and V by 7 bases; bases with no gene match: 8. The CDR3 is made up of 15 amino acids. CDR1 is SGHVS, CDR2 FQNEAQ, per germline. Here the CDR3 DNA reads TGTGCCAGCATGGGACAGGGCCAAGGGAATTCACCCCTCCACTTT. This translates into CASMGQGQGNSPLHF.

The gene calls are TRBV10-2 and TRBJ2-7; TRBD1 might be the D (6 bases). Per the germline V gene, CDR1 is WSHSY and CDR2 is SAAADI. This CDR3 spans 12 amino acids. The V gene lost 6 bases and the J gene lost 3 bases, with 9 bases spanning the gap. As DNA, the CDR3 is TGCGCCAGCAGAAACAGGGACTACGAGCAGTACTTC. Protein sequence: CASRNRDYEQYF.

The chain links TRBV6-6 to TRBJ1-2, with 7 positions matching TRBD1. CDR1 MNHNY and CDR2 SVGAGI come from the germline V gene (reference sequence). The CDR3 spans 16 residues. With 3 bases clipped from V and 0 bases from J, the junction kept 7 bases outside the gene matches. CDR3 sequence (DNA): TGTGCCAGCAGTTATCAGGGGGTCCCTTCTAACTATGGCTACACCTTC. It specifies CASSYQGVPSNYGYTF.

This sequence joins TRBV3-1 (or the pseudogene TRBV3-2) and TRBJ2-7; TRBD2 matches at 11 bases. There are 16 residues in the CDR3. Germline V gene sequence: CDR1 LGHDT, CDR2 YNNKEL (reference sequence). V was pared by 1 base and J by 9 bases, with 11 bases of the junction left unmatched. The CDR3 is CASSQGGGLADLGQYF. Written as DNA, the CDR3 is TGTGCCAGCAGCCAAGGAGGGGGACTAGCGGATTTAGGGCAGTACTTC.